Following are 12 T cell receptor beta chains from one sample sequenced in a study of identical twins. TCRdb passed the 5' RACE reads through MiXCR, listing each CDR3 protein once. The repertoire holds approximately 230,000 distinct CDR3 sequences, with around an eighth as singletons. Sequenced sample: memory (CD45RO+) T cells sorted from blood. The receptor set was obtained from a woman younger than 30 in good health.

This clonotype was seen more than once but under ten times. The chain recombines TRBV25-1 with TRBJ1-6, with D tentatively TRBD1 (5 bases). This CDR3 has 15 residues. Germline CDR1 is MGHDK and CDR2 is SYGVNS. Deletions cut 0 bases from V and 6 bases from J, with 9 bases between. The DNA for the CDR3 is TGTGCCAGCAGTGAATACGGGACGCTTAATTCACCCCTCCACTTT. Residues: CASSEYGTLNSPLHF.

V gene TRBV7-9 combines with J gene TRBJ2-3; D is uncertain. The CDR3 sequence is 15 residues long. Germline V gene data show CDR1 as SEHNR and CDR2 as FQNEAQ (reference sequence). With 0 bases removed from V and 4 bases from J, the gap between germline ends came to 11 bases. CDR3 in amino acids: CASSLAVGMADTQYF. In DNA, the CDR3 is TGTGCCAGCAGCTTAGCAGTGGGGATGGCAGATACGCAGTATTTT. Full variable domain (rest looked up from reference TRBV7-9 and TRBJ2-3): DTGVSQNPRHKITKRGQNVTFRCDPISEHNRLYWYRQTLGQGPEFLTYFQNEAQLEKSRLLSDRFSAERPKGSFSTLEIQRTEQGDSAMYLCASSLAVGMADTQYFGPGTRLTVL.

This clonotype was picked up many times. The rearrangement joins TRBV9 to TRBJ1-1, with 11 bases fitting TRBD1. The trim removed 4 bases at V and 4 bases at J, leaving 9 bases unmatched. CDR1 and CDR2 (germline): SGDLS, YYNGEE. The CDR3 contains 16 residues. CDR3 coding DNA: TGTGCCAGCAGCCCCGGACAGGGGGCATCTTTCACTGAAGCTTTCTTT. It specifies CASSPGQGASFTEAFF.

By sample share, this clonotype is medium-sized. The CDR3 coding sequence is TGTGCCAGCAGCCGCCCGACTAGCGGGGAATTAGATACGCAGTATTTT. Its protein is CASSRPTSGELDTQYF. The chain uses TRBV12-3 or TRBV12-4 and TRBJ2-3; 11 positions agree with TRBD2. The CDR3 runs 16 residues. Losses at the gene ends were 6 bases for V and 5 bases for J; bases not matched to a gene: 10.

The CDR3 nucleotides read TGCGCCAGCAGCTCACAGGGGGCCGGGAATGAGCAGTTCTTC. Protein product: CASSSQGAGNEQFF. V and J are TRBV5-1 and TRBJ2-1; 9 nucleotides align to TRBD1. Germline loops: CDR1 SGHRS, CDR2 YFSETQ. This CDR3 has 14 residues. V shed 3 bases and J 7 bases; nucleotides not matched to a gene: 5.

This clonotype showed up just a few times. CDR3 region: CATSDLTGQRHF. The CDR3 coding sequence is TGTGCCACCAGTGATTTGACGGGACAAAGGCATTTT. The chain recombines TRBV24-1 with TRBJ1-5; a weak D match, TRBD1 (6 bases). CDR3 size: 12 residues. In germline, CDR1 is KGHDR, CDR2 SFDVKD. V lost 0 bases to trimming and J lost 15 bases, with 11 bases between them.

This clonotype occurred many times. The chain uses TRBV3-1 and TRBJ1-5, with 11 bases matching TRBD1. The ends lost 0 bases at V and 7 bases at J; junction bases unmatched: 8. The germline gives CDR1 LGHDT, CDR2 YNNKEL (reference sequence). The CDR3 sequence is 17 residues long. The CDR3 loop is CASSQEWGQGVKQPQHF. CDR3 coding DNA: TGTGCCAGCAGCCAAGAGTGGGGACAGGGGGTCAAGCAGCCCCAGCATTTT.

The chain joins TRBV29-1 to TRBJ1-2; the D is unclear. There are 12 residues in the CDR3. Germline values: CDR1 SQVTM, CDR2 ANQGSEA. The V end was cut by 5 bases, the J end by 3 bases, with 10 bases between. This chain's CDR3 is CSVRRPDYGYTF. For the CDR3, the DNA is TGCAGCGTTCGGAGACCTGACTATGGCTACACCTTC.

The chain carries TRBV4-3 and TRBJ2-7; D not resolved. Per germline, CDR1 LGHNA and CDR2 YSLEER. The CDR3 covers 13 residues. The ends were cut back, 3 bases at V and 5 bases at J, with 11 bases in the middle. The CDR3 sequence is CASSQETANEQYF. The CDR3 coding sequence is TGCGCCAGCAGCCAGGAAACGGCCAACGAGCAGTACTTC.

V and J are TRBV20-1 and TRBJ2-1; perhaps D is TRBD1 or TRBD2 (5 bases each). V dropped 5 bases and J dropped 15 bases, with 20 bases sitting between them. This CDR3 is built from 12 residues. The germline gives CDR1 DFQATT, CDR2 SNEGSKA (reference sequence). CDR3 in DNA: TGCAGTGCTTCCTCCGGGACGAGGGGTCCGTTCTTC. It yields the protein CSASSGTRGPFF.

The chain recombines TRBV6-5 with TRBJ2-2; 8 bases fit TRBD1. Trimming took 1 base from V and 4 from J; bases not matched to a gene: 5. This CDR3 is 16 amino acids long. CDR1 is MNHEY and CDR2 is SVGAGI in the germline V gene. CDR3 sequence reads: CASSYYTGQGTGELFF. CDR3 nucleotide sequence: TGTGCCAGCAGTTACTACACAGGACAGGGCACCGGGGAGCTGTTTTTT.

This clonotype has only a few counts. This chain uses TRBV18 with TRBJ2-2, with D tentatively TRBD2 (6 bases). The germline V gene encodes CDR1 KGHSH and CDR2 LQKENI. The CDR3 loop spans 17 amino acids. V was shortened by 1 base and J by 2 bases, with 14 bases between the two germline ends. CDR3 protein: CASSPLNGGANTGELFF. DNA of the CDR3: TGTGCCAGCTCACCACTGAATGGCGGGGCAAACACCGGGGAGCTGTTTTTT.